Below are 32 T cell receptor beta chains sequenced from a single sample in a study of cytomegalovirus exposure and HLA in healthy donors. Use of 60 Vbeta and 13 Jbeta primers characterized the PCR. Only in-frame clones appear in the TCRdb table, and some are missing; sequencing was by immunoSEQ multiplex PCR. This table holds 130,000 or so clones, roughly four fifths found once. The sequenced sample was PBMCs. The receptors come from a woman aged 55 to 70 in good health and CMV-seronegative.

This clone was counted between two and nine times. The V and J genes are TRBV28 and TRBJ1-1, with no clear D. Germline CDR1 and CDR2: MDHEN and SYDVKM. The CDR3 has 15 residues. V lost 3 bases and J lost 3, with 14 bases in between. The CDR3 sequence is CASSLSRMRDTEAFF. The DNA of the CDR3 is TGTGCCAGCAGTTTGTCAAGGATGCGGGACACTGAAGCTTTCTTT.

This clone was seen only a few times. The chain carries TRBV5-1 and TRBJ2-5, with 9 bases aligning to TRBD1. The CDR3 is 13 residues long. Germline values: CDR1 SGHRS, CDR2 YFSETQ. V was pared by 4 bases and J by 6 bases, with 4 bases of the junction left unmatched. The CDR3 DNA follows: TGCGCCAGCAGCCTGGGGACAGGGAAGACCCAGTACTTC. Amino acids: CASSLGTGKTQYF.

The genes are TRBV7-9 and TRBJ2-5; maybe TRBD1 (5 bases). CDR1 and CDR2 from the germline V gene are SEHNR and FQNEAQ (reference sequence). With 0 bases removed from V and 7 bases from J, the gap between germline ends came to 6 bases. This CDR3 contains 12 residues. CDR3 loop: CASSLADRTQYF. The CDR3 region has the DNA TGTGCCAGCAGCTTAGCAGACAGGACCCAGTACTTC.

V gene TRBV11-3 combines with J gene TRBJ2-1; tentatively, D is TRBD2 (6 bases). Germline lookup yields CDR1 SGHNT and CDR2 YENEEA. The CDR3 is 14 amino acids. Trimming stripped 5 bases from V and 6 bases from J, with 14 bases between. The CDR3 DNA follows: TGTGCCAGCAGCGCGCGACTGGGGGGCAATGAGCAGTTCTTC. Amino acids: CASSARLGGNEQFF. The full variable domain, in which reference TRBV11-3 and TRBJ2-1 provide the parts outside the CDR3, is EAGVVQSPRYKIIEKKQPVAFWCNPISGHNTLYWYLQNLGQGPELLIRYENEEAVDDSQLPKDRFSAERLKGVDSTLKIQPAELGDSAVYLCASSARLGGNEQFFGPGTRLTVL.

This rearrangement joins TRBV30 to TRBJ1-1; the D gene is possibly TRBD1 (5 bases). Germline lookup yields CDR1 GTSNPN and CDR2 SVGIG (reference sequence). The V end was cut by 3 bases, the J end by 1 base, with 12 bases between. CDR3 length equals 14 residues. The CDR3 reads CAWRAGEWNTEAFF. The CDR3 DNA sequence: TGTGCCTGGAGGGCGGGGGAATGGAACACTGAAGCTTTCTTT. The variable domain in full, completed from reference TRBV30 and TRBJ1-1, reads SQTIHQWPATLVQPVGSPLSLECTVEGTSNPNLYWYRQAAGRGLQLLFYSVGIGQISSEVPQNLSASRPQDRQFILSSKKLLLSDSGFYLCAWRAGEWNTEAFFGQGTRLTVV.

The chain recombines TRBV9 with TRBJ1-2, with 11 bases aligning to TRBD1. Germline lookup yields CDR1 SGDLS and CDR2 YYNGEE. The junction had 7 bases not matched to a gene; V was cut back by 5 bases and J by 7 bases. CDR3 size: 14 residues. CDR3 DNA: TGTGCCAGCAGGAAAGGGGACAGGGGGTTTGGCTACACCTTC. Translation gives CASRKGDRGFGYTF.

V and J are TRBV7-3 and TRBJ2-3; TRBD2 agrees at 11 bases. The length of the CDR3 is 16 residues. Trimming at V came to 3 bases and at J to 0 bases, leaving 2 bases not matched to a gene. Germline values: CDR1 SGHTA, CDR2 FQGTGA. The CDR3 spells CASSLGLAASTDTQYF. CDR3 DNA: TGTGCCAGCAGCTTGGGACTAGCGGCTAGCACAGATACGCAGTATTTT.

The chain couples TRBV2 to TRBJ1-5; no firm D call. V lost 2 bases, J lost 9 bases, and 17 bases lay in between. The CDR3 loop spans 15 amino acids. Germline V gene sequence: CDR1 SNHLY, CDR2 FYNNEI. CDR3 in DNA: TGTGCCAGCAGTGAATTAGGCCGAGAAGCAGGGCCCCAGCATTTT. Translation: CASSELGREAGPQHF.

The chain uses TRBV30 and TRBJ1-4, with D tentatively TRBD1 (6 bases). In germline, CDR1 is GTSNPN, CDR2 SVGIG (reference sequence). The CDR3 is 14 amino acids. The V gene lost 1 base and the J gene lost 5 bases, with 11 bases spanning the gap. This CDR3 reads CAWSGGRGNEKLFF. As DNA, the CDR3 is TGTGCCTGGAGTGGGGGAAGGGGGAATGAAAAACTGTTTTTT.

The genes are TRBV28 and TRBJ2-1; maybe TRBD1 (6 bases). The length of the CDR3 is 12 residues. V shed 5 bases and J shed 5 bases, with 7 bases lying between them. Germline CDR1 is MDHEN and CDR2 is SYDVKM. The CDR3, as DNA: TGTGCCAGCAGTAGGACAGACAATGAGCAGTTCTTC. This translates into CASSRTDNEQFF.

The table lists this clone with a few counts. This rearrangement joins TRBV2 to TRBJ2-7; 7 positions match TRBD1. The junction had 39 bases not matched to a gene; V was cut back by 4 bases and J by 9 bases. Germline CDR1 SNHLY, CDR2 FYNNEI. The CDR3 is 23 residues long. This CDR3 reads CASSAYSYLRDSYSSYELFGQYF. The CDR3 bases are TGTGCCAGCAGTGCGTACTCTTACCTCCGGGACAGCTACTCCTCCTACGAGTTATTCGGGCAGTACTTC.

V gene TRBV27 combines with J gene TRBJ2-7; the D gene is possibly TRBD2 (6 bases). This CDR3 comprises 12 residues. Germline CDR1 MNHEY, CDR2 SMNVEV (reference sequence). V lost 3 bases and J 5 bases, leaving 8 bases between the germline ends. CDR3 loop: CASSFGGNEQYF. CDR3 nucleotides: TGTGCCAGCAGTTTCGGGGGAAACGAGCAGTACTTC.

This clone was detected once. The genes are TRBV5-4 and TRBJ2-7; 7 bases align to TRBD1. V dropped 4 bases and J dropped 2; count of bases not matched to a gene: 6. The germline V gene has CDR1 SGHNT and CDR2 YYREEE (reference sequence). This CDR3 spans 14 amino acids. The CDR3 region is CASSDRDRAYEQYF. DNA for the CDR3: TGTGCCAGCAGCGATCGGGACAGAGCCTACGAGCAGTACTTC. Together with reference TRBV5-4 and TRBJ2-7, the CDR3 gives the full variable domain: ETGVTQSPTHLIKTRGQQVTLRCSSQSGHNTVSWYQQALGQGPQFIFQYYREEENGRGNFPPRFSGLQFPNYSSELNVNALELDDSALYLCASSDRDRAYEQYFGPGTRLTVT.

This CDR3 reads CASSSERDSAMETQYF. The CDR3 DNA is TGTGCCAGCAGTTCCGAACGGGATTCAGCGATGGAGACCCAGTACTTC. The chain couples TRBV7-3 to TRBJ2-5; D may be TRBD2 (5 bases). V gave up 6 bases and J gave up 5 bases, with 22 bases separating them. The CDR3 totals 16 residues. Germline CDR1 reads SGHTA; CDR2 reads FQGTGA. Full variable domain (outside the CDR3, taken from reference TRBV7-3 and TRBJ2-5): GAGVSQTPSNKVTEKGKYVELRCDPISGHTALYWYRQSLGQGPEFLIYFQGTGAADDSGLPNDRFFAVRPEGSVSTLKIQRTERGDSAVYLCASSSERDSAMETQYFGPGTRLLVL.

The chain links TRBV18 to TRBJ1-1; D is perhaps TRBD1 (5 bases). Germline V CDR1 and CDR2: KGHSH, LQKENI. The CDR3 sequence is 13 residues long. V was pared by 8 bases and J by 2 bases, with 12 bases between. DNA for the CDR3: TGTGCCAGCGCGGGACTAGGAAACACTGAAGCTTTCTTT. Its protein is CASAGLGNTEAFF.

V gene TRBV7-6 combines with J gene TRBJ2-7; 8 positions match TRBD1. Germline CDR1 is SGHVS and CDR2 is FNYEAQ. Trimming took 0 bases from V and 2 from J; bases not matched to a gene: 3. This CDR3 spans 15 amino acids. CDR3 amino acids: CASSLAGQGAYEQYF. The CDR3 nucleotides are TGTGCCAGCAGCTTAGCCGGACAGGGAGCCTACGAGCAGTACTTC.

This chain uses TRBV28 with TRBJ2-1; tentative D call: TRBD1 (5 bases). Trimming pared 6 bases from V and 2 bases from J, leaving 17 bases between. The length of the CDR3 is 16 residues. Germline lookup yields CDR1 MDHEN and CDR2 SYDVKM. The CDR3 bases are TGTGCCAGCAGCGGGCGGTTGAGCAGGGCCTACAATGAGCAGTTCTTC. Amino acids: CASSGRLSRAYNEQFF.

This chain uses TRBV7-9 with TRBJ2-1; no clear D. The CDR3 sequence is 15 residues long. V was cut by 0 bases and J by 2 bases, with 8 bases left in between. Per germline, CDR1 SEHNR and CDR2 FQNEAQ (reference sequence). CDR3 amino acids: CASSLARHPYNEQFF. DNA of the CDR3: TGTGCCAGCAGCTTAGCTAGACACCCCTACAATGAGCAGTTCTTC. Variable domain in full (rest from reference TRBV7-9 and TRBJ2-1): DTGVSQNPRHKITKRGQNVTFRCDPISEHNRLYWYRQTLGQGPEFLTYFQNEAQLEKSRLLSDRFSAERPKGSFSTLEIQRTEQGDSAMYLCASSLARHPYNEQFFGPGTRLTVL.

The chain joins TRBV5-1 to TRBJ1-2; D gene ambiguous. Per germline, CDR1 SGHRS and CDR2 YFSETQ. Between the trimmed V and J ends, which lost 5 bases and 5 bases, there was a span of 13 bases. The CDR3 length is 13 residues. CDR3 sequence reads: CASRTAPIYGYTF. The CDR3 nucleotides are TGCGCCAGCAGAACCGCCCCTATTTATGGCTACACCTTC.

The rearrangement links TRBV6-5 to TRBJ1-2, with TRBD1 as a possible D gene (6 bases). The ends were cut back, 0 bases at V and 2 bases at J, with 10 bases in the middle. The CDR3 covers 15 residues. Looked up from germline, CDR1 is MNHEY and CDR2 is SVGAGI. Here the CDR3 DNA reads TGTGCCAGCAGTTACTCCCAAACAGGGAACTATGGCTACACCTTC. As protein: CASSYSQTGNYGYTF.

The CDR3, as DNA: TGTGCCAGCAGTTTTTTAGGGGAAACTGAAGCTTTCTTT. Translation: CASSFLGETEAFF. The chain is built from TRBV28 and TRBJ1-1; possibly TRBD1 for D (5 bases). The V and J ends lost 3 bases and 5 bases respectively, with 10 bases between them. Germline CDR1 and CDR2: MDHEN and SYDVKM. This CDR3 region has 13 residues.

The V and J genes are TRBV5-5 and TRBJ2-7; the D is unclear. Trimming cost V 0 bases and J 7 bases, with 14 bases left between them. The V gene's germline CDR1 is SGHKS and CDR2 YYEKEE (reference sequence). This CDR3 is 14 amino acids long. For the CDR3, the DNA is TGTGCCAGCAGCTTGGTTGGCAGACTGCCGGAGCAGTACTTC. The encoded protein is CASSLVGRLPEQYF. The variable domain in full, with the rest retrieved from reference TRBV5-5 and TRBJ2-7, is DAGVTQSPTHLIKTRGQQVTLRCSPISGHKSVSWYQQVLGQGPQFIFQYYEKEERGRGNFPDRFSARQFPNYSSELNVNALLLGDSALYLCASSLVGRLPEQYFGPGTRLTVT.

This clone was observed once. The chain has TRBV27 and TRBJ2-7, with 13 bases aligning to TRBD2. The V gene end was trimmed by 3 bases and the J gene end by 0 bases; junction bases not matched to a gene: 11. The CDR3 extends over 19 amino acids. Germline-derived CDR1 and CDR2 are MNHEY and SMNVEV (reference sequence). The DNA of the CDR3 is TGTGCCAGCAGTTTGCGCTGGACTAGCGGGAGAACTGGCTCCTACGAGCAGTACTTC. This encodes CASSLRWTSGRTGSYEQYF.

The CDR3, as DNA: TGTGCCAGCAGCTTAGGCGGGAGGGCAGATACGCAGTATTTT. Its protein is CASSLGGRADTQYF. This chain joins TRBV7-9 and TRBJ2-3; 9 nucleotides line up with TRBD2. The length of the CDR3 is 14 residues. The V gene end was trimmed by 1 base and the J gene end by 4 bases; junction bases not matched to a gene: 0. Germline V CDR1 and CDR2: SEHNR, FQNEAQ (reference sequence).

J is TRBJ2-7 and V is TRBV9, with a tentative D call TRBD1 (5 bases). The CDR3 is made up of 13 amino acids. V shed 3 bases and J shed 6 bases, with 13 bases lying between them. Germline lookup yields CDR1 SGDLS and CDR2 YYNGEE. The DNA of the CDR3 is TGTGCCAGCAGCGCCGCAGGGTACAGCGAGCAGTACTTC. This gives the protein CASSAAGYSEQYF.

The chain employs TRBV27 and TRBJ2-3; D is unresolved. The V end was cut by 3 bases, the J end by 1 base, with 11 bases between. The germline V gene encodes CDR1 MNHEY and CDR2 SMNVEV (reference sequence). This CDR3 has 15 residues. CDR3 in amino acids: CASSFTLTRTDTQYF. The CDR3 DNA sequence: TGTGCCAGCAGTTTTACCCTCACTCGCACAGATACGCAGTATTTT.

V usage is TRBV28 and J usage is TRBJ2-7; weak D call: TRBD1 (7 bases). Looked up from germline, CDR1 is MDHEN and CDR2 is SYDVKM. This CDR3 spans 18 amino acids. The V end lost 4 bases, the J end lost 3 bases, and 25 bases lay between the germline ends. CDR3 in DNA: TGTGCCAGCAGTTCTCTCCCGGGGGACAGAATCTACCTCTACGAGCAGTACTTC. It codes for CASSSLPGDRIYLYEQYF.

The count of this clone is one. The CDR3: CASSPPGGSEQYF. The CDR3 coding sequence is TGTGCCAGCAGCCCCCCCGGCGGGTCCGAGCAGTACTTC. The gene calls are TRBV7-3 and TRBJ2-7; TRBD2 is a possible D gene (5 bases). The CDR3 extends over 13 amino acids. Trimming shortened V by 5 bases and J by 6 bases, and 14 bases separated the two germline ends. Germline CDR1 reads SGHTA; CDR2 reads FQGTGA.

Note on this clone: Germline is not matched at one junction end, which may reflect a read error. The gene calls are TRBV5-4 and TRBJ2-7, with TRBD2 matching over 9 bases. CDR1 SGHNT and CDR2 YYREEE come from the germline V gene (reference sequence). This CDR3 has 12 amino acids. The chain's CDR3 is CASSLEAGGIDF. CDR3 nucleotides: TGTGCCAGCAGCTTGGAAGCGGGGGGCATAGACTTC.

The V and J genes are TRBV19 and TRBJ1-5; D uncertain. CDR1 is LNHDA and CDR2 is SQIVND in the germline V gene (reference sequence). The CDR3 runs 14 residues. V was cut by 9 bases and J by 1 base, with 13 bases left in between. The CDR3 DNA sequence: TGTGCCAGCCGTACGGGTGTAAGCAATCAGCCCCAGCATTTT. It specifies CASRTGVSNQPQHF.

The chain employs TRBV6-5 and TRBJ2-1; D is perhaps TRBD2 (6 bases). This CDR3 contains 15 residues. Germline assignment: CDR1 MNHEY and CDR2 SVGAGI. The V end lost 5 bases, the J end lost 5 bases, and 16 bases lay between the germline ends. The chain's CDR3 is CASSPPNGLNNEQFF. Here the CDR3 DNA reads TGTGCCAGCAGTCCCCCGAACGGACTAAACAATGAGCAGTTCTTC.

The chain uses TRBV7-8 and TRBJ1-5, with D hard to call. Germline V CDR1 and CDR2: SGHVS, FQNEAQ. The V and J ends lost 0 bases and 3 bases respectively, with 9 bases between them. This CDR3 is 15 amino acids long. CDR3 DNA sequence: TGTGCCAGCAGCTTAGCATCGGGGAACAATCAGCCCCAGCATTTT. It translates to CASSLASGNNQPQHF.